The 11 T cell receptor beta chains below come from one sample, sequenced in a study of blood T cell repertoires in COVID-19. Measured with immunoSEQ multiplex PCR; TCRdb has only the in-frame clones, and not every one. The table lists tens of thousands of clones, 89% of them singletons. Sequencing was carried out using peripheral blood. These receptors were collected from a man aged 55 to 70 with acute or convalescent COVID-19.

CDR3 nucleotide sequence: TGTGCCAGCAGCCCCGGGACAGGGTACCTTCGGGATGAAAAACTGTTTTTT. Its translation: CASSPGTGYLRDEKLFF. The V and J genes are TRBV3-1 (or the pseudogene TRBV3-2) and TRBJ1-4; TRBD1 agrees at 9 bases. The CDR3 runs 17 residues. Trimming took 4 bases from V and 6 from J; bases not matched to a gene: 12. Per the germline V gene, CDR1 is LGHDT and CDR2 is YNNKEL (reference sequence).

This clone showed up just once. The chain combines TRBV2 with TRBJ1-5; 7 positions agree with TRBD1. The germline V gene encodes CDR1 SNHLY and CDR2 FYNNEI. The CDR3 is made up of 14 amino acids. The trim removed 6 bases at V and 1 base at J, leaving 3 bases unmatched. DNA of the CDR3: TGTGCCAGCAGGGGACAGATCAGCAATCAGCCCCAGCATTTT. Protein: CASRGQISNQPQHF.

The chain employs TRBV4-1 and TRBJ1-2; D not certain. The CDR3 contains 16 residues. V was clipped by 0 bases and J by 4 bases, with 15 bases between them. Germline values: CDR1 MGHRA, CDR2 YSYEKL. The CDR3 here is CASSQESAGASYGYTF. Written as DNA, the CDR3 is TGCGCCAGCAGCCAAGAATCGGCAGGTGCCTCCTATGGCTACACCTTC.

CDR3 in DNA: TGCAGCGCCGGGGATTCGACAGGGATGGTAATATACGAGCAGTACTTC. It translates to CSAGDSTGMVIYEQYF. V and J are TRBV29-1 and TRBJ2-7; 7 bases are a match to TRBD1. Looked up from germline, CDR1 is SQVTM and CDR2 is ANQGSEA. The CDR3 length is 16 residues. J gave up 4 bases and V 7 bases, and 19 bases lay outside the gene matches.

V usage is TRBV5-1 and J usage is TRBJ1-6; possible D gene TRBD1, 5 bases. Germline CDR1 SGHRS, CDR2 YFSETQ. The CDR3 sequence is 15 residues long. Trimming cost V 2 bases and J 10 bases, with 16 bases left between them. The CDR3 DNA reads TGCGCCAGCAGCTTAAATCGCCAGGGATACTCACCCCTCCACTTT. Translation: CASSLNRQGYSPLHF. The full variable domain, in which reference TRBV5-1 and TRBJ1-6 provide the parts outside the CDR3, is KAGVTQTPRYLIKTRGQQVTLSCSPISGHRSVSWYQQTPGQGLQFLFEYFSETQRNKGNFPGRFSGRQFSNSRSEMNVSTLELGDSALYLCASSLNRQGYSPLHFGNGTRLTVT.

V gene TRBV4-1 combines with J gene TRBJ1-5; 8 bases are a match to TRBD1. Germline V gene sequence: CDR1 MGHRA, CDR2 YSYEKL. After removal of 4 bases from V and 3 bases from J, the junction contained 8 bases not matched to a gene. The CDR3 spans 16 residues. The CDR3 nucleotides read TGCGCCAGCAGCCCCGGACAGGGTGGAAACAATCAGCCCCAGCATTTT. Residues: CASSPGQGGNNQPQHF.

This chain joins TRBV5-1 and TRBJ1-2, with a tentative D call TRBD1 (6 bases). V lost 0 bases, J lost 3 bases, and 6 bases lay in between. The V gene's germline CDR1 is SGHRS and CDR2 YFSETQ. There are 13 residues in the CDR3. The CDR3 reads CASSLGTDYGYTF. The CDR3 coding sequence is TGCGCCAGCAGCTTGGGGACAGACTATGGCTACACCTTC. The complete variable domain, with remaining parts taken from reference TRBV5-1 and TRBJ1-2, reads KAGVTQTPRYLIKTRGQQVTLSCSPISGHRSVSWYQQTPGQGLQFLFEYFSETQRNKGNFPGRFSGRQFSNSRSEMNVSTLELGDSALYLCASSLGTDYGYTFGSGTRLTVV.

This sequence joins TRBV7-9 and TRBJ1-2; TRBD1 aligns across 8 bases. Trimming at V came to 2 bases and at J to 8 bases, leaving 7 bases not matched to a gene. CDR3 length: 14 residues. From germline, CDR1 is SEHNR and CDR2 FQNEAQ (reference sequence). CDR3 residues: CASSLRGQGEGYTF. Here the CDR3 DNA reads TGTGCCAGCAGCTTAAGAGGACAGGGCGAAGGCTACACCTTC.

This clone has just a few counts. This chain links TRBV5-1 with TRBJ2-3; 8 positions agree with TRBD1. V shed 0 bases, J shed 5 bases, and the junction held 5 bases outside the gene matches. Germline loops: CDR1 SGHRS, CDR2 YFSETQ. The CDR3 loop spans 15 amino acids. The CDR3 coding sequence is TGCGCCAGCAGCTTGGCCAGGGGGCGCAGAGATACGCAGTATTTT. Translation gives CASSLARGRRDTQYF.

The rearrangement joins TRBV6-1 to TRBJ1-5; D call uncertain. The CDR3 length is 16 residues. Germline loops: CDR1 MNHNS, CDR2 SASEGT. The V gene lost 4 bases and the J gene lost 2 bases, with 15 bases spanning the gap. Written as DNA, the CDR3 is TGTGCCAGCAGTGCGAGAGGAGGGATTGGCAATCAGCCCCAGCATTTT. It translates to CASSARGGIGNQPQHF.

This clone has just a few counts. The DNA for the CDR3 is TGTGCCAGCGGCGGGACGGTGAACACTGAAGCTTTCTTT. Its translation: CASGGTVNTEAFF. The chain combines TRBV3-1 (or the pseudogene TRBV3-2) with TRBJ1-1, with D tentatively TRBD1 (5 bases). The V and J ends lost 8 bases and 0 bases respectively, with 10 bases between them. Germline values: CDR1 LGHDT, CDR2 YNNKEL (reference sequence). The CDR3 consists of 13 residues.